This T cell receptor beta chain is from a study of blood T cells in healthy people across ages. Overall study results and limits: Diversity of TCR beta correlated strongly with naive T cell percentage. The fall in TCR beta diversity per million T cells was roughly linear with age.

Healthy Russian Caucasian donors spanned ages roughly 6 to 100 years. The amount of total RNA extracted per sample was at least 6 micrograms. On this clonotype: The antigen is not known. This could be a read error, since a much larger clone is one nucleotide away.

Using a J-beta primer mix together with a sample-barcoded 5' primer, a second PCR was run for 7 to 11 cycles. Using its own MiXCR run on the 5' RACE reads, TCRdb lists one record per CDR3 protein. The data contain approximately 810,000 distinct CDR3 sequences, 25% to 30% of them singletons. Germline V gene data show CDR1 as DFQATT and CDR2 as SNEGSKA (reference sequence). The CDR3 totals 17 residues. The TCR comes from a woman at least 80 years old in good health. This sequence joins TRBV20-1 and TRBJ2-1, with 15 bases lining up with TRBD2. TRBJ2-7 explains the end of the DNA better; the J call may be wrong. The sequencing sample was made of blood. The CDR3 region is CSAPGLAGGSSYNEQYF. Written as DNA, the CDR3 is TGCAGTGCTCCGGGACTAGCGGGGGGAAGCTCCTACAATGAGCAGTACTTC.